These 22 T cell receptor beta chains share one sample of origin, sequenced in a study of blood T cell repertoires in COVID-19. Libraries were prepared by immunoSEQ multiplex PCR; TCRdb keeps only in-frame clonotypes and omits some of them. Of about 350,000 clones in the sample, about nine tenths were seen once. Sequenced: PBMCs or T cells enriched from blood (not recorded which). Receptors were obtained from a woman in her 30s who had been exposed to COVID-19.

The chain uses TRBV6-5 and TRBJ1-2; D not certain. Germline V CDR1 and CDR2: MNHEY, SVGAGI. The V end was cut by 2 bases, the J end by 3 bases, with 7 bases between. CDR3 size: 13 residues. CDR3 loop: CASSYRGHYGYTF. DNA of the CDR3: TGTGCCAGCAGTTACCGTGGGCACTATGGCTACACCTTC.

The V and J genes are TRBV7-2 and TRBJ1-2; TRBD1 might be the D (5 bases). This CDR3 region has 13 residues. Trimming stripped 4 bases from V and 12 bases from J, with 18 bases between. From germline, CDR1 is SGHTA and CDR2 FQGNSA. DNA for the CDR3: TGTGCCAGCAGCTCGACTTGGTTAGGGGAAGACACCTTC. Translating it yields CASSSTWLGEDTF.

V and J are TRBV3-1 (or the pseudogene TRBV3-2) and TRBJ2-1; 14 bases agree with TRBD2. The CDR3 is made up of 17 amino acids. Trimming took 0 bases from V and 5 from J; bases not matched to a gene: 3. CDR1 and CDR2 (germline): LGHDT, YNNKEL (reference sequence). The CDR3 DNA reads as TGTGCCAGCAGCCAAGACCAGGGACTAGCGGGAGACAATGAGCAGTTCTTC. It codes for CASSQDQGLAGDNEQFF.

The chain has TRBV12-3 or TRBV12-4 and TRBJ1-1, with a possible D match to TRBD1 (5 bases). This CDR3 contains 12 residues. The ends were cut back, 3 bases at V and 7 bases at J, with 9 bases in the middle. The DNA of the CDR3 is TGTGCCAGCAGTTTTGGAGGGGATGAAGCTTTCTTT. This sequence encodes CASSFGGDEAFF.

The CDR3 region has the DNA TGCGCCAGCAGGGGTAGACAGGGCGACTACAATGAGCAGTTCTTC. Residues: CASRGRQGDYNEQFF. The genes are TRBV5-1 and TRBJ2-1, with 7 bases lining up with TRBD1. From germline, CDR1 is SGHRS and CDR2 YFSETQ. This CDR3 is 15 amino acids long. The V gene end was trimmed by 5 bases and the J gene end by 3 bases; junction bases not matched to a gene: 8.

The chain combines TRBV6-5 with TRBJ1-2; D gene ambiguous. Trimming left V 4 bases short and J 4 bases short, with 10 bases between. The length of the CDR3 is 13 residues. CDR1 MNHEY and CDR2 SVGAGI come from the germline V gene. The chain's CDR3 is CASSLSLSYGYTF. CDR3 DNA sequence: TGTGCCAGCAGTTTGTCCCTGAGCTATGGCTACACCTTC.

This sequence joins TRBV7-3 and TRBJ2-2; a weak D match, TRBD1 (6 bases). The V end lost 1 base, the J end lost 0 bases, and 15 bases lay between the germline ends. The CDR3 has 18 residues. Per germline, CDR1 SGHTA and CDR2 FQGTGA. The CDR3 spells CASSLNRPTGTNTGELFF. For the CDR3, the DNA is TGTGCCAGCAGCTTAAATAGACCCACAGGGACGAACACCGGGGAGCTGTTTTTT. Using reference TRBV7-3 and TRBJ2-2 for the parts outside the CDR3, the full variable domain is GAGVSQTPSNKVTEKGKYVELRCDPISGHTALYWYRQSLGQGPEFLIYFQGTGAADDSGLPNDRFFAVRPEGSVSTLKIQRTERGDSAVYLCASSLNRPTGTNTGELFFGEGSRLTVL.

The chain couples TRBV18 to TRBJ1-1, with 8 bases identical to TRBD1. The germline V gene has CDR1 KGHSH and CDR2 LQKENI. The CDR3 runs to 17 residues. V shed 1 base and J 4 bases; nucleotides not matched to a gene: 11. The CDR3 here is CASSPRSPDRVRTEAFF. CDR3 in DNA: TGTGCCAGCTCACCACGGTCCCCGGACAGGGTACGCACTGAAGCTTTCTTT.

The V gene is TRBV29-1, the J gene TRBJ1-3, with 10 bases aligning to TRBD1. J was trimmed by 4 bases and V by 5 bases; bases with no gene match: 2. Germline V gives CDR1 SQVTM, CDR2 ANQGSEA. The CDR3 sequence is 13 residues long. In DNA form, the CDR3 reads TGCAGCGTTCGGACAGGGGGAGGAAACACCATATATTTT. Translation gives CSVRTGGGNTIYF.

The chain joins TRBV5-5 to TRBJ2-1; TRBD2 might be the D (5 bases). CDR3 length: 15 residues. V lost 4 bases, J lost 0 bases, and 11 bases lay in between. Germline V CDR1 and CDR2: SGHKS, YYEKEE (reference sequence). CDR3 bases: TGTGCCAGCAGCCACGCTAGCCTCTCCTACAATGAGCAGTTCTTC. Encoded protein: CASSHASLSYNEQFF. Based on the CDR3 plus reference TRBV5-5 and TRBJ2-1, the full variable domain is DAGVTQSPTHLIKTRGQQVTLRCSPISGHKSVSWYQQVLGQGPQFIFQYYEKEERGRGNFPDRFSARQFPNYSSELNVNALLLGDSALYLCASSHASLSYNEQFFGPGTRLTVL.

The chain combines TRBV12-5 with TRBJ2-7; D is perhaps TRBD1 (6 bases). Germline lookup yields CDR1 LGHNT and CDR2 FRNRAP. The CDR3 length is 17 residues. The ends were cut back, 0 bases at V and 7 bases at J, with 22 bases in the middle. The CDR3 DNA reads TGTGCTAGTGGTTTGGTAGAGAAAACAGGGCGAATCGGAGAGCAGTACTTC. It is translated as CASGLVEKTGRIGEQYF. The full variable domain, with the rest looked up from reference TRBV12-5 and TRBJ2-7, is DARVTQTPRHKVTEMGQEVTMRCQPILGHNTVFWYRQTMMQGLELLAYFRNRAPLDDSGMPKDRFSAEMPDATLATLKIQPSEPRDSAVYFCASGLVEKTGRIGEQYFGPGTRLTVT.

The sample holds a few counts of this clone. Sequence at one end of the junction differs from germline and may be a read error. The CDR3 loop reads CCVSGGDHQPQHF. In nucleotides, the CDR3 is TGCTGCGTGTCCGGGGGGGACCATCAGCCCCAGCATTTT. J is TRBJ1-5 and V is TRBV28, with TRBD1 as a possible D gene (5 bases). Germline assignment: CDR1 MDHEN and CDR2 SYDVKM. This CDR3 has 13 amino acids.

This clone has only one observation. J is TRBJ2-1 and V is TRBV11-3; 11 bases align to TRBD2. The junction had 6 bases not matched to a gene; V was cut back by 5 bases and J by 3 bases. Germline V gene data show CDR1 as SGHNT and CDR2 as YENEEA. The CDR3 consists of 16 residues. CDR3 bases: TGTGCCAGCAGCCCGACTAGCGGGGCTCTCTACAATGAGCAGTTCTTC. It translates to CASSPTSGALYNEQFF.

The J gene is TRBJ1-2, the V gene TRBV6-5; D might be TRBD1 (6 bases). Germline assignment: CDR1 MNHEY and CDR2 SVGAGI. The V end lost 7 bases, the J end lost 7 bases, and 13 bases lay between the germline ends. The CDR3 sequence is 12 residues long. The CDR3 region is CASIQQGPGYTF. The CDR3 nucleotides are TGTGCCAGCATCCAACAGGGACCTGGCTACACCTTC.

This CDR3 is CASSDTGRGYGYTF. CDR3 bases: TGTGCCAGTAGCGACACAGGGAGGGGCTATGGCTACACCTTC. V gene TRBV19 combines with J gene TRBJ1-2; D might be TRBD1 (6 bases). This CDR3 has 14 residues. Trimming removed 6 bases from V and 4 bases from J, with 15 bases in between. CDR1 is LNHDA, CDR2 SQIVND, per germline (reference sequence). Full variable domain (outside the CDR3, taken from reference TRBV19 and TRBJ1-2): DGGITQSPKYLFRKEGQNVTLSCEQNLNHDAMYWYRQDPGQGLRLIYYSQIVNDFQKGDIAEGYSVSREKKESFPLTVTSAQKNPTAFYLCASSDTGRGYGYTFGSGTRLTVV.

The count of this clone is one. This chain joins TRBV7-6 and TRBJ1-1; no definite D call. There are 13 residues in the CDR3. Germline V gives CDR1 SGHVS, CDR2 FNYEAQ. V was pared by 5 bases and J by 5 bases, with 12 bases between. The CDR3 is CASSEELLTEAFF. In DNA, the CDR3 is TGTGCCAGCAGCGAAGAACTCCTTACTGAAGCTTTCTTT.

This rearrangement joins TRBV11-3 to TRBJ2-1; 10 nucleotides line up with TRBD2. Germline V gene sequence: CDR1 SGHNT, CDR2 YENEEA. V lost 5 bases and J lost 0; bases outside the gene matches: 4. CDR3 size: 16 residues. CDR3 region: CASSIASGSSYNEQFF. The CDR3 region has the DNA TGTGCCAGCAGCATCGCTAGCGGGAGCTCCTACAATGAGCAGTTCTTC. Drawing the rest from reference TRBV11-3 and TRBJ2-1, the complete variable domain is EAGVVQSPRYKIIEKKQPVAFWCNPISGHNTLYWYLQNLGQGPELLIRYENEEAVDDSQLPKDRFSAERLKGVDSTLKIQPAELGDSAVYLCASSIASGSSYNEQFFGPGTRLTVL.

This chain uses TRBV5-4 with TRBJ2-5, with TRBD2 as a possible D gene (6 bases). The CDR3 consists of 16 residues. The germline V gene has CDR1 SGHNT and CDR2 YYREEE (reference sequence). The germline V and J ends were trimmed by 2 bases and 2 bases, with 16 bases remaining between them. The CDR3 is CASSLDLGGGQETQYF. In DNA form, the CDR3 reads TGTGCCAGCAGCTTAGATTTGGGAGGAGGTCAAGAGACCCAGTACTTC.

This chain uses TRBV30 with TRBJ1-4; TRBD1 agrees at 10 bases. The CDR3 contains 14 residues. V lost 4 bases to trimming and J lost 7 bases; unmatched junction nucleotides: 6. The germline CDR1 and CDR2 sequences are GTSNPN and SVGIG (reference sequence). The chain's CDR3 is CAWNRDRGGEKLFF. Here the CDR3 DNA reads TGTGCCTGGAATCGGGACAGGGGTGGTGAAAAACTGTTTTTT. The full variable domain, in which reference TRBV30 and TRBJ1-4 provide the parts outside the CDR3, is SQTIHQWPATLVQPVGSPLSLECTVEGTSNPNLYWYRQAAGRGLQLLFYSVGIGQISSEVPQNLSASRPQDRQFILSSKKLLLSDSGFYLCAWNRDRGGEKLFFGSGTQLSVL.

This chain joins TRBV10-3 and TRBJ2-5; D ambiguous. V shed 0 bases and J shed 2 bases, with 7 bases lying between them. Per the germline V gene, CDR1 is ENHRY and CDR2 is SYGVKD. The CDR3 runs 14 residues. CDR3 sequence reads: CAISESSFQETQYF. The CDR3 bases are TGTGCCATCAGTGAGTCGTCCTTTCAAGAGACCCAGTACTTC.

The genes are TRBV27 and TRBJ1-2; TRBD1 matches at 10 bases. The germline CDR1 and CDR2 sequences are MNHEY and SMNVEV (reference sequence). V trimming: 3 bases; J trimming: 6 bases; junction bases outside the gene matches: 4. This CDR3 is 14 amino acids long. CDR3 sequence reads: CASSFLGQGNGYTF. The CDR3 coding sequence is TGTGCCAGCAGTTTCCTGGGACAGGGGAATGGCTACACCTTC.

This chain links TRBV7-9 with TRBJ1-4, with 7 bases lining up with TRBD1. With V trimmed by 0 bases and J by 5 bases, 12 bases remained unmatched. Looked up from germline, CDR1 is SEHNR and CDR2 is FQNEAQ (reference sequence). The CDR3 extends over 18 amino acids. The CDR3 bases are TGTGCCAGCAGCTTAGCATCTCCCACCGGGACAGAGAATGAAAAACTGTTTTTT. It translates to CASSLASPTGTENEKLFF.